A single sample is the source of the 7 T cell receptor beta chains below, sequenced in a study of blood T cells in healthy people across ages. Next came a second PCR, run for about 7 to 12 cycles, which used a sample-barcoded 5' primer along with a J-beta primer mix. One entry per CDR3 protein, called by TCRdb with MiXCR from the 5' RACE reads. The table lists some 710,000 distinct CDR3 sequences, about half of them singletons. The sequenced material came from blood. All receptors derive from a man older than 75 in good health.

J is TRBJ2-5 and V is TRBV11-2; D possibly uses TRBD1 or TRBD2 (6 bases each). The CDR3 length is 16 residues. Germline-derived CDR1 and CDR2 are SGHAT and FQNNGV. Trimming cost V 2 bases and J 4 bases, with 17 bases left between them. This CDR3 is CASSLSAVGGRETQYF. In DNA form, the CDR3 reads TGTGCCAGCAGCTTATCCGCGGTTGGGGGGCGAGAGACCCAGTACTTC.

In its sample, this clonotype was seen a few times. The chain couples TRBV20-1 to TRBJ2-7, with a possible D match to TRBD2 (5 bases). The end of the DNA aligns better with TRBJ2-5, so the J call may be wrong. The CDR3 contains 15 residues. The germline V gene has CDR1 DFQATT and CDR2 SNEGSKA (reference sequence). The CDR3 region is CSARVSFGGGETQYF. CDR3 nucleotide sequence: TGCAGTGCTAGAGTATCCTTCGGAGGTGGGGAGACCCAGTACTTC.

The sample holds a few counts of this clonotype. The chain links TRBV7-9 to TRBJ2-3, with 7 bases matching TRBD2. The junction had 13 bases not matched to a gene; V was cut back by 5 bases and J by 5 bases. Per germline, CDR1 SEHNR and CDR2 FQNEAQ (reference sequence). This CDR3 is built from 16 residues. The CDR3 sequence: CASSPMNGGGGDTQYF. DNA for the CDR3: TGTGCCAGCAGCCCAATGAATGGAGGCGGGGGAGATACGCAGTATTTT.

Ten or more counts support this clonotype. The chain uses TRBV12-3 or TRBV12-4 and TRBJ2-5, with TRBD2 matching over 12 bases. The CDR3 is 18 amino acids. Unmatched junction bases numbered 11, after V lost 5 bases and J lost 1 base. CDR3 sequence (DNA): TGTGCCAGCAGTAAGACTAGCGGGAGTAGTTGGGGCCAAGAGACCCAGTACTTC. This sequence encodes CASSKTSGSSWGQETQYF.

Here the CDR3 reads CASSYGAATDTQYF. The CDR3 DNA sequence: TGTGCCAGCAGTTACGGGGCAGCCACAGATACGCAGTATTTT. The V gene is TRBV6-5, the J gene TRBJ2-3; the D gene is possibly TRBD1 (5 bases). In germline, CDR1 is MNHEY, CDR2 SVGAGI. With 2 bases removed from V and 2 bases from J, the gap between germline ends came to 8 bases. This CDR3 region has 14 residues.

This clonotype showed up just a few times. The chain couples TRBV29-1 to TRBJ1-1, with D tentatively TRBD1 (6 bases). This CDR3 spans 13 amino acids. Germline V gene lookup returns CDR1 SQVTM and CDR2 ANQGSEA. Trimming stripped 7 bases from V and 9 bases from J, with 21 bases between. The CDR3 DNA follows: TGCAGCGCCCAGGAGACCACAGGGTTTAAAGCTTTCTTT. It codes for CSAQETTGFKAFF.

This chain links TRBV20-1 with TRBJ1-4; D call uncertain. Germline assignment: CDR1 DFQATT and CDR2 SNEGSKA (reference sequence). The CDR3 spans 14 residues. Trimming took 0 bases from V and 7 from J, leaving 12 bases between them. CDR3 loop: CSAREGGRGEKLFF. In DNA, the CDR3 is TGCAGTGCTAGAGAGGGTGGGCGCGGTGAAAAACTGTTTTTT.